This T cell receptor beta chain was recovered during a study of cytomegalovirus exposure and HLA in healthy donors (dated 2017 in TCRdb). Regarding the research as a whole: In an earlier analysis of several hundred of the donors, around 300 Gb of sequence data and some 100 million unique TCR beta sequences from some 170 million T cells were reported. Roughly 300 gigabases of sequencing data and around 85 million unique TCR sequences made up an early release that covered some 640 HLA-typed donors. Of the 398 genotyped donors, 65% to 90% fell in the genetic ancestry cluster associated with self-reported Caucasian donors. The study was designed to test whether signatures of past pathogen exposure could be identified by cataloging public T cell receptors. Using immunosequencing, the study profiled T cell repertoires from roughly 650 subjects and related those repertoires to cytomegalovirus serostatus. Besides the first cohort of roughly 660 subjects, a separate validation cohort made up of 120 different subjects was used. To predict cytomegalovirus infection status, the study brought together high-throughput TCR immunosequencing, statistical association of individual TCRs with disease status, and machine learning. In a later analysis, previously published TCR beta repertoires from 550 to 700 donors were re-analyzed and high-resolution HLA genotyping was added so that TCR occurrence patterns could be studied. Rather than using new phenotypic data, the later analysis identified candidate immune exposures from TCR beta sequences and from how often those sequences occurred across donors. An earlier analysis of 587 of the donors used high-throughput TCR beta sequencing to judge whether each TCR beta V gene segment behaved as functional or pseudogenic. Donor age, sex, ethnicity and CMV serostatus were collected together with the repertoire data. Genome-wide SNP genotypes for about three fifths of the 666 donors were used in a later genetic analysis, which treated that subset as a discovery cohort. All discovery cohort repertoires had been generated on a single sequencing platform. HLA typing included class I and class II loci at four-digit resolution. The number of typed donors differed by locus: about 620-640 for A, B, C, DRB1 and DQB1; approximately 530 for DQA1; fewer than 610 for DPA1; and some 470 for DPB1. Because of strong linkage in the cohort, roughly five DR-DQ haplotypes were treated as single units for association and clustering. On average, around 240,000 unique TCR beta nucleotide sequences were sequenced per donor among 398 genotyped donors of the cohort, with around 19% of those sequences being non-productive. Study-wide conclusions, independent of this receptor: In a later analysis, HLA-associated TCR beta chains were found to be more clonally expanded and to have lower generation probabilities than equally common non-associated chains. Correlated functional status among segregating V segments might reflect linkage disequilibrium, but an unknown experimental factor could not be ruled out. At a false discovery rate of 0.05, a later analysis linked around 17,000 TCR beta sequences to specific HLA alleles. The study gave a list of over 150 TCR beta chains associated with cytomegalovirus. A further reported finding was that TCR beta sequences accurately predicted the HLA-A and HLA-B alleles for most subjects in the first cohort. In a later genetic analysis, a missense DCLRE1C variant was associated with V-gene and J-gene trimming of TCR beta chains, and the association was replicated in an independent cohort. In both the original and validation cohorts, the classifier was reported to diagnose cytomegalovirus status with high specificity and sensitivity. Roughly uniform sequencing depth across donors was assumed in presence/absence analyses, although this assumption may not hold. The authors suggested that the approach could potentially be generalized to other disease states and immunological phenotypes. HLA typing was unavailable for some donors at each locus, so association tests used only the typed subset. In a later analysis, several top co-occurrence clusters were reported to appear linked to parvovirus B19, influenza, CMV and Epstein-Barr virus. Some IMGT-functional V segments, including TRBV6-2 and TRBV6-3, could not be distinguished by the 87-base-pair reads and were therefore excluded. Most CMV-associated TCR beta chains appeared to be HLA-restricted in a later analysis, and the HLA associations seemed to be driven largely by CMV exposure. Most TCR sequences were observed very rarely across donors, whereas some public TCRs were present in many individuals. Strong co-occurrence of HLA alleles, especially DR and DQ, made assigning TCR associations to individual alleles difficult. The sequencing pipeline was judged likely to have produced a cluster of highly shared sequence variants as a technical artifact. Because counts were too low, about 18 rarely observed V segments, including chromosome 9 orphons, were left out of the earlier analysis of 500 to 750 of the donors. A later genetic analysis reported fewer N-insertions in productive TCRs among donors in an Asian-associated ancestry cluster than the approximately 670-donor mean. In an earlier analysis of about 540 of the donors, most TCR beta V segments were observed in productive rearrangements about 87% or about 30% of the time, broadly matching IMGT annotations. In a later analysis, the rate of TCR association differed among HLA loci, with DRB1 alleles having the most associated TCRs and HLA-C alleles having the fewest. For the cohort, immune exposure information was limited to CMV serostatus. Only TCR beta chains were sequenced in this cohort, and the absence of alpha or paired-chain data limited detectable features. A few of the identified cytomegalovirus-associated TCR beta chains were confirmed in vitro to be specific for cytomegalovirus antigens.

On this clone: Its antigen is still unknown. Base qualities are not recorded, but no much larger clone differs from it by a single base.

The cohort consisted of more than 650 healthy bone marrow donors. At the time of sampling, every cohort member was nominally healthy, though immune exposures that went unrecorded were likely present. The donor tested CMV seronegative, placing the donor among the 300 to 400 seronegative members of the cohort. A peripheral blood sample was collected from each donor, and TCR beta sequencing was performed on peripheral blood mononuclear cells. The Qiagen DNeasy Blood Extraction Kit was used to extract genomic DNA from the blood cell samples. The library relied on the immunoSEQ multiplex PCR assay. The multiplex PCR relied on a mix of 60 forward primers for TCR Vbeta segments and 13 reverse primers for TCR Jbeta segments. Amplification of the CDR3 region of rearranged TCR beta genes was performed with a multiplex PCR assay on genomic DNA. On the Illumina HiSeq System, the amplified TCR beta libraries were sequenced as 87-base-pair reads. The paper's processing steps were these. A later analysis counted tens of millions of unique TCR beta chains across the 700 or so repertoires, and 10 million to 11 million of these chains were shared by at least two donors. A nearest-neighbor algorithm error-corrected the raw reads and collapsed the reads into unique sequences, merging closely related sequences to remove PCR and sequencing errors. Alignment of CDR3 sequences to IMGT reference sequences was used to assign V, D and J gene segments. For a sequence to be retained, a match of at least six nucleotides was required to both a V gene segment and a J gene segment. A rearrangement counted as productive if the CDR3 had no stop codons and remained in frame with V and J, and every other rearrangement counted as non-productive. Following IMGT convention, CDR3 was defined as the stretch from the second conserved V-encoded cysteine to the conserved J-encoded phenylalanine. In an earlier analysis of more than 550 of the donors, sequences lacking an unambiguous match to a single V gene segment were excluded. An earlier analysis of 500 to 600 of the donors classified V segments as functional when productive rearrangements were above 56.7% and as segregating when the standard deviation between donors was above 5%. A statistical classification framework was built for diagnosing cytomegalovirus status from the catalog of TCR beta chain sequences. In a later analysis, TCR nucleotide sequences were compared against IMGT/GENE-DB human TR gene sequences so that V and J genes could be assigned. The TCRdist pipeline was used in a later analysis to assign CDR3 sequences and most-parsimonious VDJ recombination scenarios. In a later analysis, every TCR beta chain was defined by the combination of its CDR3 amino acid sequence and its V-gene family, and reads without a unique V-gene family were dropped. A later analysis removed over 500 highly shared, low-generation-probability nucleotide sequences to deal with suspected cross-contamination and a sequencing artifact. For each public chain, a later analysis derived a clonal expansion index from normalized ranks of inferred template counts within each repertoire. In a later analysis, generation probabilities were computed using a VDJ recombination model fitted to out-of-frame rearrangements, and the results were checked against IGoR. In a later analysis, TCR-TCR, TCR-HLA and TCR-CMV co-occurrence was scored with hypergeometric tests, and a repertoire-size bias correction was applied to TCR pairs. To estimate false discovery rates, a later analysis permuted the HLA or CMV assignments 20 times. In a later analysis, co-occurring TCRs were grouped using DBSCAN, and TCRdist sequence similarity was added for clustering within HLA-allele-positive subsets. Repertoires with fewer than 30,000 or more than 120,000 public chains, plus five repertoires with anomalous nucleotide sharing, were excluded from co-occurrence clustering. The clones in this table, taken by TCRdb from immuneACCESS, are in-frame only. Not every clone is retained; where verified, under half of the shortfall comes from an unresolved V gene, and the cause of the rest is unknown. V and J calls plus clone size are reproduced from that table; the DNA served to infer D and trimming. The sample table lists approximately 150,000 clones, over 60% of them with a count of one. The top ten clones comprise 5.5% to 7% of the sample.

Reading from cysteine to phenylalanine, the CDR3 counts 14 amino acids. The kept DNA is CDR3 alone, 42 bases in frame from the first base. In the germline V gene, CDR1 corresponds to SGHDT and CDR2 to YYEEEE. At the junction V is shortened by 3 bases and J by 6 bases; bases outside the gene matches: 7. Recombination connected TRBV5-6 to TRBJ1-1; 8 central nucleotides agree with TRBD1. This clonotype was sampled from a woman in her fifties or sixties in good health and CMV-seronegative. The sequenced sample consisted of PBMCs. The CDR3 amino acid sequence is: CASSSDRGWAEAFF. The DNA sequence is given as TGTGCCAGCAGCTCCGACAGGGGATGGGCTGAAGCTTTCTTT. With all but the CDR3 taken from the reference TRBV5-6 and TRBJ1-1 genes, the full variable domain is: DAGVTQSPTHLIKTRGQQVTLRCSPKSGHDTVSWYQQALGQGPQFIFQYYEEEERQRGNFPDRFSGHQFPNYSSELNVNALLLGDSALYLCASSSDRGWAEAFFGQGTRLTVV.